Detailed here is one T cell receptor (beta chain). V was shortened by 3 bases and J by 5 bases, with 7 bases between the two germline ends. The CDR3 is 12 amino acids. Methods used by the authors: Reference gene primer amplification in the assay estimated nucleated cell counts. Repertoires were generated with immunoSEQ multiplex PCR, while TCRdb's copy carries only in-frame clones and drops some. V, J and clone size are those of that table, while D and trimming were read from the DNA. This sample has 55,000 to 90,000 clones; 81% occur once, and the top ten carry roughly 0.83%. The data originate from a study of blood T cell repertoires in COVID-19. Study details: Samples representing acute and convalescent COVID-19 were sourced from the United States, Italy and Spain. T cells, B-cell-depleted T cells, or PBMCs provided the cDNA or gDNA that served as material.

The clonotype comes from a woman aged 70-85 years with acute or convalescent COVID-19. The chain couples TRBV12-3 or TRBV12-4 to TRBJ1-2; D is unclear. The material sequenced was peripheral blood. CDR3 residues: CASSFVSYGYTF. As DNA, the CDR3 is TGTGCCAGCAGTTTTGTGTCTTATGGCTACACCTTC.